Each of the 30 T cell receptor beta chains below was sequenced from the same sample in a study of identical twins. TCRdb re-called the 5' RACE reads with MiXCR, one entry per CDR3 protein. Of roughly 240,000 distinct CDR3 sequences in the sample, roughly 7.5% were seen once. These data were also filed under a second study, of yellow fever vaccine responses in identical twins.

The specimen sequenced was CD8+ T cells sorted from blood. Source of these receptors: a woman younger than 35 in good health.

This clonotype has a handful of counts. The gene calls are TRBV2 and TRBJ2-7, with D tentatively TRBD2 (6 bases). Germline V gives CDR1 SNHLY, CDR2 FYNNEI. With 7 bases removed from V and 4 bases from J, the gap between germline ends came to 11 bases. CDR3 length: 12 residues. The CDR3 here is CASKGGKYEQYF. DNA of the CDR3: TGTGCCAGCAAGGGCGGGAAATACGAGCAGTACTTC.

This clonotype was observed at least ten times. The V gene is TRBV12-3 or TRBV12-4, the J gene TRBJ2-3; unclear D gene. Trimming removed 2 bases from V and 4 bases from J, with 7 bases in between. The CDR3 sequence is 13 residues long. The CDR3 is CASSLRVADTQYF. The CDR3 DNA reads TGTGCCAGCAGTTTAAGGGTCGCAGATACGCAGTATTTT.

This clonotype was seen repeatedly, ten times or more. The chain employs TRBV20-1 and TRBJ2-1; 10 nucleotides align to TRBD1. Germline V gene lookup returns CDR1 DFQATT and CDR2 SNEGSKA (reference sequence). The CDR3 length is 13 residues. V lost 6 bases and J lost 7; bases outside the gene matches: 6. The CDR3 DNA follows: TGCAGTGCCGGATGGGACAGGGGAAATGAGCAGTTCTTC. This sequence encodes CSAGWDRGNEQFF.

There are a few counts of this clonotype. The chain is built from TRBV7-9 and TRBJ1-4; 9 bases are shared with TRBD1. The trim removed 5 bases at V and 14 bases at J, leaving 12 bases unmatched. Germline lookup yields CDR1 SEHNR and CDR2 FQNEAQ (reference sequence). This CDR3 is 14 amino acids long. The CDR3 bases are TGTGCCAGCAGCCGAACAAACCAAGGACAGGGGCTGTTTTTT. It yields the protein CASSRTNQGQGLFF.

This CDR3 is CASSQAGTEGNTIYF. The DNA of the CDR3 is TGTGCCAGCAGCCAAGCCGGGACAGAGGGAAACACCATATATTTT. The chain has TRBV4-2 and TRBJ1-3; 7 positions agree with TRBD1. CDR3 length: 15 residues. The germline V gene has CDR1 LGHNA and CDR2 YNFKEQ. Trimming at V came to 1 base and at J to 4 bases, leaving 4 bases not matched to a gene.

This clonotype has a handful of counts. The chain carries TRBV5-4 and TRBJ2-7, with 7 nucleotides matching TRBD2. The CDR3 runs to 15 residues. Trimming removed 0 bases from V and 3 bases from J; junction bases left unmatched: 6. Germline V gene data show CDR1 as SGHNT and CDR2 as YYREEE (reference sequence). Here the CDR3 reads CASSLGRTSDYEQYF. CDR3 in DNA: TGTGCCAGCAGCTTGGGTCGGACTAGTGACTACGAGCAGTACTTC. The full variable domain, completed using reference TRBV5-4 and TRBJ2-7, is ETGVTQSPTHLIKTRGQQVTLRCSSQSGHNTVSWYQQALGQGPQFIFQYYREEENGRGNFPPRFSGLQFPNYSSELNVNALELDDSALYLCASSLGRTSDYEQYFGPGTRLTVT.

This clonotype was seen many times. The V gene is TRBV4-1, the J gene TRBJ2-1; D gene uncertain. The CDR3 extends over 15 amino acids. CDR1 and CDR2 (germline): MGHRA, YSYEKL. The ends were cut back, 4 bases at V and 4 bases at J, with 14 bases in the middle. In DNA, the CDR3 is TGCGCCAGCAGCCGGGTGGCGTTGGGTTACAATGAGCAGTTCTTC. Protein sequence: CASSRVALGYNEQFF.

The table lists this clonotype with a count of one. V and J are TRBV18 and TRBJ2-1; TRBD1 matches 10 bases. V was pared by 2 bases and J by 7 bases, with 11 bases of the junction left unmatched. The germline gives CDR1 KGHSH, CDR2 LQKENI. The CDR3 totals 17 residues. The CDR3 DNA follows: TGTGCCAGCTCACCAAATGATGGACAGGGGGTTTGGAATGAGCAGTTCTTC. The encoded protein is CASSPNDGQGVWNEQFF.

V usage is TRBV7-9 and J usage is TRBJ2-7, with D uncertain. Germline V CDR1 and CDR2: SEHNR, FQNEAQ (reference sequence). The V gene lost 4 bases and the J gene lost 4 bases, with 17 bases spanning the gap. The CDR3 length is 15 residues. The CDR3: CASSSAQRSPYEQYF. For the CDR3, the DNA is TGTGCCAGCAGCTCAGCCCAGAGGTCTCCTTACGAGCAGTACTTC.

In this sample, this clonotype turned up many times. The V gene is TRBV7-8, the J gene TRBJ2-7; 8 bases fit TRBD1. CDR3 length equals 15 residues. The V gene end was trimmed by 5 bases and the J gene end by 2 bases; junction bases not matched to a gene: 8. Per the germline V gene, CDR1 is SGHVS and CDR2 is FQNEAQ. The CDR3 loop reads CASSTGQGAPYEQYV. The CDR3 DNA reads as TGTGCCAGCAGCACTGGACAGGGAGCCCCCTACGAGCAGTACGTC.

The chain links TRBV7-9 to TRBJ1-1; maybe TRBD1 (6 bases). In germline, CDR1 is SEHNR, CDR2 FQNEAQ (reference sequence). The ends were cut back, 4 bases at V and 8 bases at J, with 11 bases in the middle. This CDR3 region has 12 residues. The DNA for the CDR3 is TGTGCCAGCAGCTGGGGGGGCAGGGAAGCTTTCTTT. It yields the protein CASSWGGREAFF.

The chain employs TRBV6-4 and TRBJ2-3; no definite D call. V lost 2 bases and J lost 2, with 8 bases in between. Germline values: CDR1 MRHNA, CDR2 SNTAGT. The CDR3 is made up of 14 amino acids. CDR3 region: CASSDVHNTDTQYF. In nucleotides, the CDR3 is TGTGCCAGCAGTGACGTTCATAACACAGATACGCAGTATTTT.

The chain carries TRBV27 and TRBJ2-7; D is perhaps TRBD1 (5 bases). Germline assignment: CDR1 MNHEY and CDR2 SMNVEV (reference sequence). The V and J ends lost 4 bases and 4 bases respectively, with 23 bases between them. CDR3 length: 17 amino acids. Here the CDR3 DNA reads TGTGCCAGCAGTTATCTGGGGCCGGCCGGTTTAGGTTACGAGCAGTACTTC. It codes for CASSYLGPAGLGYEQYF.

On this clonotype itself: This may stem from a read error, because a much larger clone lies one nucleotide away. The CDR3 does not end in the conserved phenylalanine or tryptophan, so this is likely a read error. The CDR3 loop reads CSVEIGPSHSYEQYL. The CDR3 nucleotides read TGCAGCGTTGAGATTGGACCCTCTCACTCCTACGAGCAGTACTTG. This chain joins TRBV29-1 and TRBJ2-7; D not resolved. The CDR3 loop spans 15 amino acids. V lost 3 bases to trimming and J lost 0 bases, with 15 bases between them. Germline CDR1 is SQVTM and CDR2 is ANQGSEA.

This clonotype was observed a few times. The V gene is TRBV6-2 or TRBV6-3, the J gene TRBJ1-4; tentative D call: TRBD1 (6 bases). V dropped 4 bases and J dropped 8 bases, with 20 bases sitting between them. The length of the CDR3 is 16 residues. From germline, CDR1 is MNHEY and CDR2 SVGEGT. CDR3 loop: CASSSREQGFAEKLFF. The CDR3 nucleotides are TGTGCCAGCAGTTCGCGAGAACAGGGTTTTGCGGAAAAACTGTTTTTT.

This clonotype was recorded a few times. The rearrangement uses TRBV28 and TRBJ1-3; no clear D. This CDR3 has 12 residues. Trimming shortened V by 1 base and J by 4 bases, and 2 bases separated the two germline ends. CDR1 is MDHEN, CDR2 SYDVKM, per germline. CDR3 protein: CASSLYGNTIYF. The CDR3 DNA is TGTGCCAGCAGTTTATACGGAAACACCATATATTTT.

Ten or more counts support this clonotype. The V and J genes are TRBV15 and TRBJ2-7; 7 nucleotides line up with TRBD2. V lost 3 bases and J lost 4; bases outside the gene matches: 6. The CDR3 is 14 residues long. The germline CDR1 and CDR2 sequences are LNHNV and YYDKDF (reference sequence). CDR3 amino acids: CATSRAGDRYEQYF. CDR3 in DNA: TGTGCCACCAGCAGGGCGGGAGACCGTTACGAGCAGTACTTC.

This clonotype came up many times. This chain joins TRBV29-1 and TRBJ2-1, with D possibly called TRBD1 or TRBD2 (5 bases each). The CDR3 has 14 residues. The germline V and J ends were trimmed by 1 base and 2 bases, with 9 bases remaining between them. Germline lookup yields CDR1 SQVTM and CDR2 ANQGSEA. The CDR3 DNA is TGCAGCGTTGAAGGGGGGTGGACCTACAATGAGCAGTTCTTC. Its protein is CSVEGGWTYNEQFF.

This clonotype was counted only a few times. The chain employs TRBV28 and TRBJ2-7, with 8 bases matching TRBD2. Germline V CDR1 and CDR2: MDHEN, SYDVKM. V was pared by 5 bases and J by 2 bases, with 8 bases of the junction left unmatched. This CDR3 has 15 amino acids. The CDR3 spells CASSPTGGITYEQYV. The CDR3 bases are TGTGCCAGCAGTCCCACGGGGGGGATTACCTACGAGCAGTACGTC.

The chain links TRBV27 to TRBJ2-7, with 7 bases fitting TRBD2. Germline V gene lookup returns CDR1 MNHEY and CDR2 SMNVEV (reference sequence). The junction had 10 bases not matched to a gene; V was cut back by 6 bases and J by 5 bases. The CDR3 covers 14 residues. CDR3 region: CASSPRSSGDEQYF. The CDR3 DNA sequence: TGTGCCAGCAGCCCCCGGTCTAGCGGAGACGAGCAGTACTTC.

The chain's CDR3 is CASSSSQGFEEKLFF. CDR3 in DNA: TGTGCCAGCAGCTCCTCACAGGGATTTGAGGAAAAACTGTTTTTT. V and J are TRBV9 and TRBJ1-4; a possible D gene is TRBD1 (6 bases). Germline V gives CDR1 SGDLS, CDR2 YYNGEE. The CDR3 extends over 15 amino acids. Trimming cost V 4 bases and J 8 bases, with 18 bases left between them.

V usage is TRBV12-3 or TRBV12-4 and J usage is TRBJ1-6, with D possibly being TRBD1 (5 bases). The CDR3 loop spans 13 amino acids. With 7 bases removed from V and 9 bases from J, the gap between germline ends came to 13 bases. CDR3 residues: CASTPPGGSPLHF. In DNA form, the CDR3 reads TGTGCCAGCACCCCCCCGGGGGGTTCACCCCTCCACTTT.

In this sample, this clonotype turned up a few times. The genes are TRBV14 and TRBJ2-3; 11 bases match TRBD2. V was clipped by 1 base and J by 0 bases; unmatched bases: 3. CDR3 size: 17 residues. Germline V gene data show CDR1 as SGHDN and CDR2 as FVKESK. The CDR3: CASSQARLAGSTDTQYF. As DNA, the CDR3 is TGTGCCAGCAGCCAAGCGAGACTAGCGGGGAGCACAGATACGCAGTATTTT.

This chain connects TRBV24-1 to TRBJ2-5; 12 bases are a match to TRBD2. The CDR3 contains 16 residues. Germline V gives CDR1 KGHDR, CDR2 SFDVKD. V shed 3 bases, J shed 5 bases, and the junction held 6 bases outside the gene matches. The CDR3, as DNA: TGTGCCACCAGTGATAAGTCTAGCGGGAGGGAGGAGACCCAGTACTTC. Its translation is CATSDKSSGREETQYF.

This clonotype was found many times. V is TRBV6-5 and J is TRBJ1-5; D may be TRBD1 (5 bases). The CDR3 spans 14 residues. V lost 0 bases and J 7 bases, leaving 10 bases between the germline ends. Germline V lookup: CDR1 MNHEY, CDR2 SVGAGI. CDR3 nucleotides: TGTGCCAGCAGTTACTCCGGGGCTGGACAGCCCCAGCATTTT. It encodes CASSYSGAGQPQHF.

In this sample, this clonotype turned up many times. The V and J genes are TRBV28 and TRBJ1-2; D is possibly TRBD1 (6 bases). This CDR3 spans 13 amino acids. V lost 6 bases to trimming and J lost 5 bases, with 13 bases between them. Looked up from germline, CDR1 is MDHEN and CDR2 is SYDVKM. The CDR3 DNA reads TGTGCCAGCAGAACCGAACAGGGTTATGGCTACACCTTC. It translates to CASRTEQGYGYTF.

This clonotype was seen a handful of times. The V gene is TRBV4-1, the J gene TRBJ2-1, with D tentatively TRBD1 (6 bases). Germline assignment: CDR1 MGHRA and CDR2 YSYEKL. The CDR3 runs 13 residues. The V end lost 1 base, the J end lost 5 bases, and 6 bases lay between the germline ends. CDR3 coding DNA: TGCGCCAGCAGCCAAGGGGGGCACAATGAGCAGTTCTTC. This gives the protein CASSQGGHNEQFF.

The chain is built from TRBV15 and TRBJ1-4; 9 bases align to TRBD1. Per germline, CDR1 LNHNV and CDR2 YYDKDF (reference sequence). V dropped 4 bases and J dropped 7; count of bases not matched to a gene: 7. The CDR3 loop spans 15 amino acids. The DNA for the CDR3 is TGTGCCACCAGCACCCACGGGACAGGGCTTGAAAAACTGTTTTTT. Translating it yields CATSTHGTGLEKLFF.

CDR3 amino acids: CARSLMGQGWTGELFF. The DNA for the CDR3 is TGTGCCAGAAGCTTAATGGGACAGGGGTGGACCGGGGAGCTGTTTTTT. This chain uses TRBV5-3 with TRBJ2-2; 10 positions agree with TRBD1. TRBV5-3 is placed among ORFs of uncertain function. The V gene end was trimmed by 2 bases and the J gene end by 5 bases; junction bases not matched to a gene: 6. This CDR3 has 16 residues.

This clonotype was seen at least ten times. This rearrangement joins TRBV7-9 to TRBJ1-2; possibly TRBD1 for D (5 bases). Trimming stripped 8 bases from V and 4 bases from J, with 17 bases between. The CDR3 extends over 14 amino acids. CDR1 and CDR2 (germline): SEHNR, FQNEAQ (reference sequence). Written as DNA, the CDR3 is TGTGCCAGCTTTCCGGGGGGAACCGGCTATGGCTACACCTTC. The encoded protein is CASFPGGTGYGYTF.